One sample yielded the 30 T cell receptor beta chains listed below, sequenced in a study of blood T cells in healthy people across ages. A second PCR, run for roughly 6 to 11 cycles, used a sample-barcoded 5' primer plus a J-beta primer mix. From the 5' RACE reads, TCRdb called clonotypes with MiXCR, one entry per CDR3 protein. Here the sample spans under 1 million distinct CDR3 sequences, 40% to 50% being singletons. What was sequenced was blood. Receptors were obtained from a man in his 60s in good health.

The gene calls are TRBV5-6 and TRBJ2-3, with 9 nucleotides matching TRBD2. The ends lost 1 base at V and 5 bases at J; junction bases unmatched: 8. Germline CDR1 reads SGHDT; CDR2 reads YYEEEE. CDR3 length equals 16 residues. CDR3 in amino acids: CASSLRSGGPIDTQYF. CDR3 bases: TGTGCCAGCAGCTTGCGTAGCGGGGGCCCCATAGATACGCAGTATTTT.

A few counts support this clonotype. The genes are TRBV7-2 and TRBJ2-7; D may match TRBD1 or TRBD2 (6 bases each). V gave up 0 bases and J gave up 4 bases, with 10 bases separating them. CDR1 and CDR2 from the germline V gene are SGHTA and FQGNSA. The CDR3 runs to 14 residues. The CDR3 loop is CASSLAGGHYEQYF. The CDR3 DNA is TGTGCCAGCAGCTTAGCAGGGGGGCATTACGAGCAGTACTTC.

The chain uses TRBV6-5 and TRBJ2-5, with 7 bases that match TRBD1. This CDR3 spans 14 amino acids. Germline CDR1 and CDR2: MNHEY and SVGAGI. V shed 4 bases, J shed 4 bases, and the junction held 6 bases outside the gene matches. The CDR3: CASSSSDRIETQYF. CDR3 coding DNA: TGTGCCAGCAGTTCCTCGGACAGGATAGAGACCCAGTACTTC.

The chain uses TRBV7-8 and TRBJ2-1, with 11 positions matching TRBD2. The CDR3 has 14 residues. The germline CDR1 and CDR2 sequences are SGHVS and FQNEAQ. With V trimmed by 4 bases and J by 12 bases, 8 bases remained unmatched. The CDR3: CASSSGLAVDGQFF. Here the CDR3 DNA reads TGTGCCAGCAGCTCGGGACTAGCGGTAGATGGGCAGTTCTTC.

This clonotype was recorded only once. The V call is TRBV6-1, the J call TRBJ1-2; unclear D gene. Trimming left V 5 bases short and J 2 bases short, with 12 bases between. Per the germline V gene, CDR1 is MNHNS and CDR2 is SASEGT. The CDR3 runs to 14 residues. CDR3 residues: CASSPGRENYGYTF. CDR3 coding DNA: TGTGCCAGCAGTCCGGGCCGAGAGAACTATGGCTACACCTTC.

The chain carries TRBV10-3 and TRBJ2-2; 9 bases are a match to TRBD2. With V trimmed by 1 base and J by 5 bases, 2 bases remained unmatched. The CDR3 is made up of 15 amino acids. Looked up from germline, CDR1 is ENHRY and CDR2 is SYGVKD. The CDR3 spells CAISEWSGGTGELFF. For the CDR3, the DNA is TGTGCCATCAGTGAGTGGAGCGGGGGGACCGGGGAGCTGTTTTTT.

The chain combines TRBV20-1 with TRBJ2-5, with a possible D match to TRBD1 (5 bases). The V end was cut by 2 bases, the J end by 0 bases, with 7 bases between. Germline values: CDR1 DFQATT, CDR2 SNEGSKA (reference sequence). This CDR3 contains 13 residues. CDR3 DNA sequence: TGCAGTGCTAGACGACAGTACCAAGAGACCCAGTACTTC. This gives the protein CSARRQYQETQYF.

The V gene is TRBV11-2, the J gene TRBJ2-7, with 8 positions matching TRBD2. Trimming cost V 1 base and J 2 bases; bases outside gene matches: 7. Germline values: CDR1 SGHAT, CDR2 FQNNGV. The CDR3 extends over 16 amino acids. The CDR3 here is CASSLVPGGLPYEQYF. The CDR3 DNA reads as TGTGCCAGCAGCTTAGTTCCGGGGGGGCTCCCCTACGAGCAGTACTTC.

V gene TRBV6-2 or TRBV6-3 combines with J gene TRBJ2-7; D could derive from TRBD1 or TRBD2 (5 bases each). V shed 4 bases and J shed 2 bases, with 12 bases lying between them. The germline V gene has CDR1 MNHEY and CDR2 SVGEGT. The CDR3 consists of 14 residues. The CDR3 region is CASSSGTATYEQYF. The CDR3 DNA reads TGTGCCAGCAGTTCCGGGACGGCGACCTACGAGCAGTACTTC.

This chain links TRBV9 with TRBJ2-5, with D possibly TRBD2 on 5 matching bases. Trimming took 2 bases from V and 5 from J, leaving 10 bases between them. Germline V CDR1 and CDR2: SGDLS, YYNGEE. This CDR3 is built from 13 residues. CDR3 nucleotide sequence: TGTGCCAGCAGCGTTCGGGGTAGTGAGACCCAGTACTTC. Amino acid sequence: CASSVRGSETQYF. The full variable domain, in which reference TRBV9 and TRBJ2-5 provide the parts outside the CDR3, is DSGVTQTPKHLITATGQRVTLRCSPRSGDLSVYWYQQSLDQGLQFLIQYYNGEERAKGNILERFSAQQFPDLHSELNLSSLELGDSALYFCASSVRGSETQYFGPGTRLLVL.

The chain employs TRBV7-2 and TRBJ1-2; D possibly corresponds to TRBD1 (5 bases). The CDR3 loop spans 15 amino acids. CDR1 SGHTA and CDR2 FQGNSA come from the germline V gene. V lost 1 base and J lost 11, with 20 bases in between. CDR3 sequence: CASSLGLYGDYDYTF. The CDR3 nucleotides read TGTGCCAGCAGCTTAGGACTATACGGGGACTATGATTACACCTTC. The variable domain in full, with the rest retrieved from reference TRBV7-2 and TRBJ1-2, is GAGVSQSPSNKVTEKGKDVELRCDPISGHTALYWYRQSLGQGLEFLIYFQGNSAPDKSGLPSDRFSAERTGGSVSTLTIQRTQQEDSAVYLCASSLGLYGDYDYTFGSGTRLTVV.

J is TRBJ1-2 and V is TRBV20-1, with a weak D call TRBD1 (5 bases). Germline V lookup: CDR1 DFQATT, CDR2 SNEGSKA (reference sequence). This CDR3 is 12 amino acids long. V lost 6 bases and J lost 4, with 12 bases in between. The CDR3 loop reads CSATLGGYGYTF. The CDR3 DNA follows: TGCAGTGCCACCCTGGGGGGCTATGGCTACACCTTC.

This clonotype was counted only a few times. The chain uses TRBV20-1 and TRBJ1-5; D is perhaps TRBD1 (6 bases). The CDR3 length is 13 residues. Germline V gene lookup returns CDR1 DFQATT and CDR2 SNEGSKA (reference sequence). V dropped 6 bases and J dropped 3 bases, with 12 bases sitting between them. CDR3 nucleotide sequence: TGCAGTGCCAGGGGAGGGGTCAATCAGCCCCAGCATTTT. Its protein product is CSARGGVNQPQHF.

With respect to this clonotype: The junction differs from germline at one of its ends, possibly a read error. This chain joins TRBV7-9 and TRBJ1-1; 10 bases align to TRBD1. Germline loops: CDR1 SEHNR, CDR2 FQNEAQ (reference sequence). The CDR3 has 15 amino acids. The CDR3 reads CAGSPLDRGDTEAFF. CDR3 bases: TGTGCCGGCAGCCCCTTGGACAGGGGGGATACTGAAGCTTTCTTT.

The count of this clonotype is one. The chain couples TRBV5-5 to TRBJ2-1; 7 bases match TRBD2. The length of the CDR3 is 13 residues. Germline-derived CDR1 and CDR2 are SGHKS and YYEKEE (reference sequence). With V trimmed by 6 bases and J by 5 bases, 5 bases remained unmatched. The chain's CDR3 is CASTGRVDNEQFF. The DNA of the CDR3 is TGTGCCAGCACGGGGAGGGTCGACAATGAGCAGTTCTTC.

This sequence joins TRBV20-1 and TRBJ2-1, with D tentatively TRBD2 (6 bases). The CDR3 runs to 15 residues. Between the trimmed V and J ends, which lost 3 bases and 6 bases, there was a span of 18 bases. In germline, CDR1 is DFQATT, CDR2 SNEGSKA (reference sequence). The CDR3 DNA follows: TGCAGTGCTAGTTCACTAGCTGAGCAAGGCAATGAGCAGTTCTTC. Translating gives CSASSLAEQGNEQFF.

The chain employs TRBV7-9 and TRBJ2-3, with D tentatively TRBD1 (6 bases). CDR1 is SEHNR, CDR2 FQNEAQ, per germline (reference sequence). CDR3 size: 12 residues. Trimming cost V 10 bases and J 4 bases, with 12 bases left between them. CDR3 coding DNA: TGTGCCAAGTCTTGGGGGCCAGATACGCAGTATTTT. As protein: CAKSWGPDTQYF.

This chain uses TRBV15 with TRBJ1-5, with TRBD1 identical over 7 bases. CDR3 length: 16 amino acids. V shed 3 bases, J shed 7 bases, and the junction held 12 bases outside the gene matches. Germline V CDR1 and CDR2: LNHNV, YYDKDF (reference sequence). The CDR3 region is CATSSRQGKVEQPQHF. DNA for the CDR3: TGTGCCACCAGCAGCAGACAGGGAAAGGTAGAACAGCCCCAGCATTTT. The entire variable domain, with the rest obtained from reference TRBV15 and TRBJ1-5, is as follows: DAMVIQNPRYQVTQFGKPVTLSCSQTLNHNVMYWYQQKSSQAPKLLFHYYDKDFNNEADTPDNFQSRRPNTSFCFLDIRSPGLGDTAMYLCATSSRQGKVEQPQHFGDGTRLSIL.

The chain couples TRBV7-9 to TRBJ2-3; D unclear. V was shortened by 5 bases and J by 5 bases, with 11 bases between the two germline ends. Looked up from germline, CDR1 is SEHNR and CDR2 is FQNEAQ (reference sequence). The CDR3 contains 13 residues. The CDR3 DNA follows: TGTGCCAGCAGCCTTTATTCGCGAGATACGCAGTATTTT. It specifies CASSLYSRDTQYF.

In this sample, this clonotype turned up a few times. This rearrangement joins TRBV4-3 to TRBJ1-1, with D perhaps TRBD1 (5 bases). CDR1 is LGHNA and CDR2 is YSLEER in the germline V gene. V was trimmed by 3 bases and J by 1 base, leaving 15 bases between them. This CDR3 comprises 16 residues. The CDR3 nucleotides are TGCGCCAGCAGCCAGTCAAGGGGCAGGGCGAACACTGAAGCTTTCTTT. It translates to CASSQSRGRANTEAFF.

Notes on this clonotype: This may be a read error, as it is one base from a much larger clone. The gene calls are TRBV5-5 and TRBJ2-4; D assignment may be TRBD1 or TRBD2 (5 bases each). Near its end, the DNA agrees better with TRBJ2-7, so the J call may be wrong. The CDR3 contains 13 residues. Germline V gives CDR1 SGHKS, CDR2 YYEKEE (reference sequence). The DNA of the CDR3 is TGTGCCAGCAGCTGGGACGCGCCTGACGAGCAGTACTTC. The encoded protein is CASSWDAPDEQYF.

This clonotype was counted only a few times. This chain joins TRBV6-2 or TRBV6-3 and TRBJ2-7, with 7 bases that match TRBD1. The CDR3 has 19 amino acids. Germline values: CDR1 MNHEY, CDR2 SVGEGT. With 5 bases clipped from V and 3 bases from J, the junction kept 22 bases outside the gene matches. CDR3 sequence: CASSTIQHRTGAKSYEQYF. The CDR3 region has the DNA TGTGCCAGCAGTACAATACAACACCGCACAGGGGCAAAGAGCTACGAGCAGTACTTC.

CDR3 protein: CASSLEAGSSRQYF. Here the CDR3 DNA reads TGTGCCAGCAGCTTAGAGGCAGGCTCATCTAGGCAGTACTTC. The chain is built from TRBV11-3 and TRBJ2-5; D unresolved. This CDR3 contains 14 residues. Germline CDR1 is SGHNT and CDR2 is YENEEA. Trimming stripped 0 bases from V and 11 bases from J, with 16 bases between. Variable domain in full (rest from reference TRBV11-3 and TRBJ2-5): EAGVVQSPRYKIIEKKQPVAFWCNPISGHNTLYWYLQNLGQGPELLIRYENEEAVDDSQLPKDRFSAERLKGVDSTLKIQPAELGDSAVYLCASSLEAGSSRQYFGPGTRLLVL.

The gene calls are TRBV5-1 and TRBJ2-7; 7 bases fit TRBD1. V lost 4 bases, J lost 9 bases, and 13 bases stayed unmatched. The CDR3 has 14 amino acids. Germline loops: CDR1 SGHRS, CDR2 YFSETQ. CDR3 residues: CASSPEGRQGGQYF. The CDR3, as DNA: TGCGCCAGCAGCCCAGAGGGCCGACAGGGCGGGCAGTACTTC.

The rearrangement uses TRBV20-1 and TRBJ1-1; D call uncertain. This CDR3 has 11 residues. V gave up 1 base and J gave up 8 bases, with 8 bases separating them. Per the germline V gene, CDR1 is DFQATT and CDR2 is SNEGSKA (reference sequence). The CDR3 region is CSARGVLEAFF. As DNA, the CDR3 is TGCAGTGCTAGAGGTGTGTTAGAAGCTTTCTTT.

The chain is built from TRBV11-1 and TRBJ2-7; D remains unclear. CDR1 and CDR2 (germline): SGHAT, FQDESV (reference sequence). V was cut by 3 bases and J by 2 bases, with 11 bases left in between. The CDR3 is 14 residues long. The CDR3 region has the DNA TGTGCCAGCAGCTTCTCTCCAGCTGCCTACGAGCAGTACTTC. This translates into CASSFSPAAYEQYF.

V gene TRBV6-2 or TRBV6-3 combines with J gene TRBJ2-3; no clear D. Trimming took off 5 bases at V and 10 bases at J, with 16 bases between the two ends. The CDR3 is 13 residues long. CDR1 and CDR2 (germline): MNHEY, SVGEGT. This CDR3 reads CASSKTPLESQYF. CDR3 bases: TGTGCCAGCAGTAAGACCCCTTTGGAGTCGCAGTATTTT.

This clonotype has more than one count but fewer than ten. The rearrangement uses TRBV6-5 and TRBJ2-5, with D tentatively TRBD2 (6 bases). This CDR3 contains 12 residues. V lost 10 bases and J lost 3, with 12 bases in between. From germline, CDR1 is MNHEY and CDR2 SVGAGI. CDR3 DNA sequence: TGTGCCACCCGATGGGGGGAAGAGACCCAGTACTTC. As protein: CATRWGEETQYF.

The V and J genes are TRBV7-9 and TRBJ2-7; 7 bases agree with TRBD1. The CDR3 extends over 15 amino acids. CDR1 is SEHNR and CDR2 is FQNEAQ in the germline V gene (reference sequence). V dropped 3 bases and J dropped 0; count of bases not matched to a gene: 5. The CDR3 loop is CASSLTGIRSYEQYF. CDR3 in DNA: TGTGCCAGCAGCTTGACAGGGATTCGCTCCTACGAGCAGTACTTC.

This clonotype turned up a few times. For the CDR3, the DNA is TGTGCCATCAGTGAGTTCGCAACGGGACAGTTGAACACTGAAGCTTTCTTT. This translates into CAISEFATGQLNTEAFF. This chain links TRBV10-3 with TRBJ1-1, with TRBD1 matching over 7 bases. The V and J ends lost 1 base and 0 bases, in that order; junction bases with no gene match: 8. From germline, CDR1 is ENHRY and CDR2 SYGVKD. CDR3 size: 17 residues.